This TCR beta chain is drawn from a study of spatial heterogeneity in lung cancer. Background on the study: For the average unique TCR and UMI combination, more than 9.5 occurrences appeared in raw reads.

This clonotype was observed at least ten times. Because the library targeted alpha chains, this beta chain is an off-target read whose size means little. The time point here: sample taken at primary tumor resection. The input material, whole RNA from tumor, nontumor lung or frozen PBMC, was sequenced unsorted. Samples were donated by 72 untreated early-stage non-small cell lung cancer patients. Trimming cost V 0 bases and J 1 base; bases outside gene matches: 12. The germline V gene encodes CDR1 LGHNA and CDR2 YSLEER. This CDR3 region has 18 residues. Individual TCR cDNA molecules each bore their own unique molecular identifier. TCRdb independently ran MiXCR on the 5' RACE reads; one entry per CDR3 protein. The table has around 11,000 distinct CDR3 sequences, around 4% seen once.

This TCR derives from a male donor with early-stage non-small cell lung cancer. The material sequenced was normal lung tissue next to the tumor, taken at surgery. This chain links TRBV4-3 with TRBJ2-7; 7 nucleotides agree with TRBD1. CDR3 region: CASSQEDLGQTFSYEQYF. CDR3 nucleotide sequence: TGCGCCAGCAGCCAAGAGGATCTGGGACAGACTTTTTCCTACGAGCAGTACTTC.